These 21 T cell receptor beta chains were sequenced from one sample in a study of blood T cell repertoires in COVID-19. This table comes from immunoSEQ multiplex PCR, and its TCRdb copy is limited to in-frame clones, with some not included. The sample lists about 310,000 clones, 85% to 90% occurring once. The sequencing input was peripheral blood. The source is a woman aged 40 to 50 with COVID-19, enrolled during active disease.

The chain combines TRBV7-2 with TRBJ2-7, with TRBD1 matching over 7 bases. J gave up 0 bases and V 3 bases, and 11 bases lay outside the gene matches. This CDR3 comprises 17 residues. The germline gives CDR1 SGHTA, CDR2 FQGNSA. Here the CDR3 DNA reads TGTGCCAGCAGCTTGTTACAGGACAGGACGAGCTCCTACGAGCAGTACTTC. Residues: CASSLLQDRTSSYEQYF.

The chain has TRBV27 and TRBJ2-1, with a weak D call TRBD1 (5 bases). Trimming cost V 5 bases and J 8 bases, with 19 bases left between them. The CDR3 runs 15 residues. The germline gives CDR1 MNHEY, CDR2 SMNVEV (reference sequence). The CDR3 DNA is TGTGCCAGCAGTCCCCGAACAGGCGCCCTGCATGAGCAGTTCTTC. This encodes CASSPRTGALHEQFF.

The chain employs TRBV6-6 and TRBJ2-7; D may be TRBD1 (6 bases). This CDR3 contains 15 residues. Germline-derived CDR1 and CDR2 are MNHNY and SVGAGI (reference sequence). V was cut by 3 bases and J by 0 bases, with 12 bases left in between. The DNA for the CDR3 is TGTGCCAGCAGTTATCTTACAGGGAGCTCCTACGAGCAGTACTTC. It specifies CASSYLTGSSYEQYF.

The rearrangement joins TRBV6-5 to TRBJ1-1; 8 bases fit TRBD1. Germline values: CDR1 MNHEY, CDR2 SVGAGI. Trimming cost V 8 bases and J 1 base; bases outside gene matches: 6. The CDR3 runs to 14 residues. CDR3 region: CASGMTGENTEAFF. CDR3 coding DNA: TGTGCCAGCGGTATGACAGGGGAGAACACTGAAGCTTTCTTT.

The CDR3 region is CASSRFRGPYGYTF. CDR3 coding DNA: TGTGCCAGCAGTCGTTTCAGGGGGCCCTATGGCTACACCTTC. This chain uses TRBV28 with TRBJ1-2, with 8 bases lining up with TRBD1. This CDR3 has 14 residues. Germline values: CDR1 MDHEN, CDR2 SYDVKM. V lost 5 bases to trimming and J lost 4 bases; unmatched junction nucleotides: 6.

The V and J genes are TRBV10-3 and TRBJ1-6; 10 bases line up with TRBD1. Germline V gene data show CDR1 as ENHRY and CDR2 as SYGVKD. V lost 10 bases and J lost 7; bases outside the gene matches: 4. The CDR3 sequence is 13 residues long. The DNA for the CDR3 is TGTGCCACATGGACAGGGGGAAATTCACCCCTCCACTTT. Translating it yields CATWTGGNSPLHF.

Notes on this clone: Germline and junction disagree at one end, which may indicate a read error. The chain carries TRBV19 and TRBJ1-2; D call uncertain. The CDR3 has 13 amino acids. Germline V CDR1 and CDR2: LNHDA, SQIVND (reference sequence). The CDR3 bases are TGTGCCAGTAGCTCGGGTCCAGCTTTACGTACGTCCTTC. Its translation: CASSSGPALRTSF. Full variable domain (rest looked up from reference TRBV19 and TRBJ1-2): DGGITQSPKYLFRKEGQNVTLSCEQNLNHDAMYWYRQDPGQGLRLIYYSQIVNDFQKGDIAEGYSVSREKKESFPLTVTSAQKNPTAFYLCASSSGPALRTSFGSGTRLTVV.

The V and J genes are TRBV10-1 and TRBJ2-1, with TRBD2 matching 10 bases. CDR3 size: 17 residues. Trimming cost V 6 bases and J 0 bases; bases outside gene matches: 8. CDR1 is WNHNN, CDR2 SYGVQD, per germline (reference sequence). The CDR3 region is CASSPTSGDNSYNEQFF. CDR3 DNA sequence: TGCGCCAGCAGCCCAACTAGCGGGGATAACTCCTACAATGAGCAGTTCTTC.

The genes are TRBV5-1 and TRBJ1-6; 9 nucleotides agree with TRBD1. V lost 3 bases and J lost 9; bases outside the gene matches: 13. CDR3 length: 17 amino acids. Germline V CDR1 and CDR2: SGHRS, YFSETQ. This chain's CDR3 is CASSWSTPGQGPSPLHF. CDR3 nucleotide sequence: TGCGCCAGCAGCTGGTCGACTCCGGGACAGGGACCTTCACCCCTCCACTTT.

V usage is TRBV3-1 (or the pseudogene TRBV3-2) and J usage is TRBJ2-5; D might be TRBD2 (6 bases). Deletions cut 0 bases from V and 7 bases from J, with 18 bases between. The CDR3 extends over 16 amino acids. Germline lookup yields CDR1 LGHDT and CDR2 YNNKEL (reference sequence). CDR3: CASSQEMAGTSGTQYF. The DNA for the CDR3 is TGTGCCAGCAGCCAAGAAATGGCGGGGACGTCGGGGACCCAGTACTTC.

The rearrangement links TRBV6-5 to TRBJ1-1; D gene unclear. Trimming left V 6 bases short and J 4 bases short, with 18 bases between. The CDR3 is 15 residues long. The V gene's germline CDR1 is MNHEY and CDR2 SVGAGI. CDR3 sequence (DNA): TGTGCCAGCAGCCACGGCTCGTTAGCGAGCACTGAAGCTTTCTTT. This translates into CASSHGSLASTEAFF.

The chain carries TRBV25-1 and TRBJ2-2; the match to TRBD1 covers 9 bases. The CDR3 loop spans 14 amino acids. CDR1 MGHDK and CDR2 SYGVNS come from the germline V gene. With 6 bases clipped from V and 3 bases from J, the junction kept 2 bases outside the gene matches. CDR3 bases: TGTGCCAGCAGGGGACAGGGTTACACCGGGGAGCTGTTTTTT. It translates to CASRGQGYTGELFF.

The chain couples TRBV7-8 to TRBJ1-2, with 7 bases that match TRBD1. After removal of 5 bases from V and 4 bases from J, the junction contained 10 bases not matched to a gene. CDR3 length: 15 residues. CDR1 and CDR2 from the germline V gene are SGHVS and FQNEAQ. The CDR3 bases are TGTGCCAGCAGCCCCCGGGGACAGTCATCCTATGGCTACACCTTC. Protein product: CASSPRGQSSYGYTF.

Details on this clone: Mismatch with germline at one junction end may stem from a read error. This chain connects TRBV2 to TRBJ1-3; 10 bases align to TRBD1. CDR1 and CDR2 from the germline V gene are SNHLY and FYNNEI. This CDR3 is 13 amino acids long. CDR3 DNA sequence: TGTGCCAGCCGTGACAGGGGGCGGAACACCATATATTTT. Residues: CASRDRGRNTIYF.

This chain connects TRBV27 to TRBJ1-4, with no clear D. V was trimmed by 2 bases and J by 1 base, leaving 5 bases between them. The length of the CDR3 is 14 residues. Per the germline V gene, CDR1 is MNHEY and CDR2 is SMNVEV (reference sequence). The CDR3 DNA is TGTGCCAGCAGTTTAACGCGAACTAATGAAAAACTGTTTTTT. This translates into CASSLTRTNEKLFF.

This clone appeared a few times. Other DNA sequences within the sample encode an identical CDR3. This chain joins TRBV5-1 and TRBJ2-7, with TRBD2 as a possible D gene (5 bases). The V and J ends lost 4 bases and 1 base respectively, with 9 bases between them. CDR3 size: 13 residues. Germline loops: CDR1 SGHRS, CDR2 YFSETQ. The CDR3 region is CASSPGVSYEQYF. The CDR3 DNA is TGCGCCAGCAGCCCCGGGGTTTCCTACGAGCAGTACTTC.

The V gene is TRBV20-1, the J gene TRBJ1-2; a possible D gene is TRBD1 (5 bases). Germline loops: CDR1 DFQATT, CDR2 SNEGSKA (reference sequence). The CDR3 runs to 11 residues. V shed 0 bases and J shed 8 bases, with 7 bases lying between them. The CDR3 sequence is CSAREGVGYTF. The CDR3 nucleotides read TGCAGTGCTAGAGAAGGGGTAGGCTACACCTTC.

This clone was detected once. In DNA form, the CDR3 reads TGTGCCAGCAGTTGGGAAGGTGGGGCAGCAGAGACCCAGTACTTC. Amino acid sequence: CASSWEGGAAETQYF. The rearrangement uses TRBV6-2 or TRBV6-3 and TRBJ2-5, with a tentative D call TRBD1 (5 bases). The V gene's germline CDR1 is MNHEY and CDR2 SVGEGT. Trimming stripped 4 bases from V and 4 bases from J, with 16 bases between. The CDR3 runs 15 residues.

The rearrangement joins TRBV30 to TRBJ2-7; TRBD2 matches at 7 bases. The CDR3 consists of 16 residues. V trimming: 0 bases; J trimming: 3 bases; junction bases outside the gene matches: 11. The germline CDR1 and CDR2 sequences are GTSNPN and SVGIG (reference sequence). In DNA, the CDR3 is TGTGCCTGGAGTGTAATGGGGGGGGTAGCGAGCTACGAGCAGTACTTC. It encodes CAWSVMGGVASYEQYF.

CDR3 DNA sequence: TGTGCCAGCTCCTCAGGGCATTATAGCAATCAGCCCCAGCATTTT. Translating it yields CASSSGHYSNQPQHF. The V call is TRBV19, the J call TRBJ1-5, with a possible D match to TRBD1 (5 bases). V was shortened by 9 bases and J by 0 bases, with 15 bases between the two germline ends. CDR1 LNHDA and CDR2 SQIVND come from the germline V gene (reference sequence). The CDR3 totals 15 residues.

This clone appeared a single time. This chain joins TRBV5-5 and TRBJ2-1; a possible D gene is TRBD2 (6 bases). Germline assignment: CDR1 SGHKS and CDR2 YYEKEE (reference sequence). V lost 4 bases and J 5 bases, leaving 19 bases between the germline ends. The CDR3 length is 16 residues. DNA of the CDR3: TGTGCCAGCAGCGTCGTGGACTATGGTTTGAACAATGAGCAGTTCTTC. Its protein is CASSVVDYGLNNEQFF.